This T cell receptor beta chain was retrieved from a study of T cells in Graves' hyperthyroidism and ophthalmopathy. This clonotype was detected many times. Trimming removed 6 bases from V and 1 base from J; junction bases left unmatched: 7. The CDR3 spans 16 residues. CDR1 and CDR2 from the germline V gene are MDHEN and SYDVKM. The CDR3 regions of TCR beta were amplified from RNA transcripts. The HTBI set primed first-round TCR CDR3 RT-PCR. Each CDR3 protein gets one entry after TCRdb re-called the multiplex PCR reads with MiXCR. The sample includes around 500,000 distinct CDR3 sequences, roughly 15% of them seen just once.

This chain links TRBV28 with TRBJ2-7, with 12 bases that match TRBD1. Sequencing input: blood. The source is a woman aged 40 to 49 with Graves' hyperthyroidism. In DNA form, the CDR3 reads TGTGCCAGCAGAGGGACAGGGGGCGCTGGGTCCTACGAGCAGTACTTC. Protein product: CASRGTGGAGSYEQYF.